These 27 T cell receptor beta chains were all obtained from the same sample, sequenced in a study of identical twins. One entry per CDR3 protein results from TCRdb running MiXCR on the 5' RACE reads. The data contain about 570,000 distinct CDR3 sequences, more than 9% of them seen just once; the ten biggest clones take up under 3%. These data are also associated with another study on yellow fever vaccine responses in identical twins.

The specimen sequenced was PBMCs. The receptors here all came from a woman between 18 and 30 years old in good health.

This chain uses TRBV29-1 with TRBJ1-2; D gene unclear. CDR1 and CDR2 (germline): SQVTM, ANQGSEA. The CDR3 extends over 15 amino acids. Trimming pared 4 bases from V and 4 bases from J, leaving 19 bases between. For the CDR3, the DNA is TGCAGCGTTGGGGGTGAAGGTGGGGAAAGCTATGGCTACACCTTC. Translating gives CSVGGEGGESYGYTF.

This clonotype was observed a few times. The rearrangement joins TRBV11-2 to TRBJ2-2; 9 positions agree with TRBD1. The CDR3 runs to 17 residues. Germline V gene data show CDR1 as SGHAT and CDR2 as FQNNGV. The V and J ends lost 3 bases and 4 bases, in that order; junction bases with no gene match: 9. The CDR3 spells CASSFWLGQGTTGELFF. The CDR3 DNA sequence: TGTGCCAGCAGCTTTTGGTTAGGACAGGGGACCACCGGGGAGCTGTTTTTT.

Comments on this clonotype: It may be a read error: a sequence one base away is much more abundant. The chain has TRBV12-3 or TRBV12-4 and TRBJ2-1; D is possibly TRBD1 or TRBD2 (5 bases each). This CDR3 is 17 amino acids long. With 7 bases removed from V and 0 bases from J, the gap between germline ends came to 19 bases. CDR3 coding DNA: TGTGCCAGCACCGGGACGACGGGTGGAGACTCCTACAATGAGCAGTTCTTC. This sequence encodes CASTGTTGGDSYNEQFF.

This clonotype was observed a few times. The rearrangement uses TRBV7-9 and TRBJ2-5; the match to TRBD1 covers 7 bases. Trimming took 4 bases from V and 0 from J; bases not matched to a gene: 8. In germline, CDR1 is SEHNR, CDR2 FQNEAQ (reference sequence). CDR3 length equals 16 residues. The CDR3 DNA reads as TGTGCCAGCAGCTCGTCAGCGACAGGGCACCAAGAGACCCAGTACTTC. It translates to CASSSSATGHQETQYF.

In this sample, this clonotype turned up a few times. The genes are TRBV3-1 and TRBJ2-3; the D is unclear. V was pared by 3 bases and J by 1 base, with 14 bases between. CDR1 LGHDT and CDR2 YNNKEL come from the germline V gene (reference sequence). The CDR3 totals 16 residues. The CDR3 region has the DNA TGTGCCAGCAGCCAGACCTCAAGAGAAGGCACAGATACGCAGTATTTT. Protein sequence: CASSQTSREGTDTQYF.

This rearrangement joins TRBV27 to TRBJ1-2, with D possibly being TRBD1 (6 bases). Between the trimmed V and J ends, which lost 10 bases and 4 bases, there was a span of 19 bases. CDR3 length: 14 amino acids. CDR1 and CDR2 (germline): MNHEY, SMNVEV (reference sequence). The CDR3 here is CATWADSAFYGYTF. The CDR3, as DNA: TGTGCCACCTGGGCGGACAGCGCTTTCTATGGCTACACCTTC.

Only a few counts were recorded for this clonotype. The CDR3 DNA reads TGTGCCATCAGTGGTCAGGAGACCCAGTACTTC. Translating it yields CAISGQETQYF. This chain joins TRBV10-3 and TRBJ2-5; no reliable D call. This CDR3 region has 11 residues. From germline, CDR1 is ENHRY and CDR2 SYGVKD. The germline V and J ends were trimmed by 4 bases and 5 bases, with 5 bases remaining between them.

The V call is TRBV5-1, the J call TRBJ2-3, with 7 bases lining up with TRBD2. Germline CDR1 reads SGHRS; CDR2 reads YFSETQ. After removal of 0 bases from V and 3 bases from J, the junction contained 4 bases not matched to a gene. The CDR3 runs to 15 residues. CDR3 DNA: TGCGCCAGCAGCTTGGCGGCTAGCGGAACAGATACGCAGTATTTT. This encodes CASSLAASGTDTQYF.

The genes are TRBV7-6 and TRBJ2-5; maybe TRBD1 (6 bases). The germline CDR1 and CDR2 sequences are SGHVS and FNYEAQ. Trimming left V 1 base short and J 2 bases short, with 11 bases between. The CDR3 totals 15 residues. CDR3 nucleotides: TGTGCCAGCAGCTTAGTGTACAGGGCACAAGAGACCCAGTACTTC. This sequence encodes CASSLVYRAQETQYF.

There are a few counts of this clonotype. The chain has TRBV7-9 and TRBJ2-5; 9 bases map to TRBD2. There are 15 residues in the CDR3. Germline CDR1 is SEHNR and CDR2 is FQNEAQ (reference sequence). J gave up 2 bases and V 4 bases, and 5 bases lay outside the gene matches. The CDR3 bases are TGTGCCAGCAGCTCGAGCGGGGGGATTCAAGAGACCCAGTACTTC. Protein: CASSSSGGIQETQYF.

This sequence joins TRBV5-6 and TRBJ1-1, with D tentatively TRBD1 (5 bases). The V gene's germline CDR1 is SGHDT and CDR2 YYEEEE. Trimming shortened V by 4 bases and J by 11 bases, and 18 bases separated the two germline ends. The CDR3 consists of 13 residues. The CDR3 nucleotides are TGTGCCAGCAGCCTAATCAGGGATACCGGGGCTTTCTTT. It encodes CASSLIRDTGAFF.

In its sample, this clonotype was seen many times. The chain couples TRBV15 to TRBJ1-1; D might be TRBD1 (6 bases). Trimming removed 2 bases at V and 1 base at J, with 11 bases between. The CDR3 loop spans 15 amino acids. The germline V gene encodes CDR1 LNHNV and CDR2 YYDKDF (reference sequence). This chain's CDR3 is CATSRFKTGNTEAFF. In DNA, the CDR3 is TGTGCCACCAGCAGATTTAAGACAGGGAACACTGAAGCTTTCTTT.

The table lists this clonotype with a few counts. This chain uses TRBV27 with TRBJ2-2, with D unresolved. V was clipped by 7 bases and J by 3 bases, with 12 bases between them. Germline assignment: CDR1 MNHEY and CDR2 SMNVEV (reference sequence). This CDR3 has 14 amino acids. The CDR3 sequence is CASKAGRYTGELFF. The CDR3 DNA reads as TGTGCCAGCAAAGCAGGCAGATACACCGGGGAGCTGTTTTTT.

V is TRBV10-3 and J is TRBJ2-3, with TRBD2 identical over 7 bases. Losses at the gene ends were 3 bases for V and 3 bases for J; bases not matched to a gene: 6. Germline V gives CDR1 ENHRY, CDR2 SYGVKD. This CDR3 is 15 amino acids long. CDR3 nucleotide sequence: TGTGCCATCAGTGACCCGGCGGGGGAGACAGATACGCAGTATTTT. Translating it yields CAISDPAGETDTQYF.

This clonotype has only a few counts. The chain combines TRBV3-1 with TRBJ1-4, with D perhaps TRBD1 (6 bases). Per the germline V gene, CDR1 is LGHDT and CDR2 is YNNKEL (reference sequence). The CDR3 covers 12 residues. V gave up 1 base and J gave up 10 bases, with 7 bases separating them. The CDR3 is CASSQGRGKLFF. The CDR3 coding sequence is TGTGCCAGCAGCCAAGGCAGGGGAAAACTGTTTTTT.

The V and J genes are TRBV27 and TRBJ2-3; TRBD1 matches 8 bases. This CDR3 comprises 15 residues. Germline CDR1 reads MNHEY; CDR2 reads SMNVEV (reference sequence). Unmatched junction bases numbered 7, after V lost 6 bases and J lost 2 bases. The CDR3 sequence is CASSLDRVPTDTQYF. Here the CDR3 DNA reads TGTGCCAGCAGCTTGGACAGGGTCCCCACAGATACGCAGTATTTT.

This clonotype was observed a handful of times. This rearrangement joins TRBV12-3 or TRBV12-4 to TRBJ2-1, with D tentatively TRBD2 (5 bases). Trimming cost V 6 bases and J 2 bases, with 11 bases left between them. The CDR3 has 14 amino acids. CDR3 sequence reads: CASRDSVTYNEQFF. The CDR3 DNA is TGTGCCAGCAGAGATAGCGTCACCTACAATGAGCAGTTCTTC.

This clonotype came up a few times. CDR3 residues: CAWSLYRLTGTQYF. In DNA form, the CDR3 reads TGTGCCTGGAGTTTATACAGGCTCACAGGGACCCAGTACTTC. V and J are TRBV30 and TRBJ2-5; tentatively, D is TRBD1 (5 bases). Per germline, CDR1 GTSNPN and CDR2 SVGIG (reference sequence). There are 14 residues in the CDR3. V lost 2 bases and J lost 7, with 17 bases in between.

The chain employs TRBV12-3 or TRBV12-4 and TRBJ1-3, with D possibly matching TRBD1 (5 bases). Trimming pared 6 bases from V and 2 bases from J, leaving 17 bases between. This CDR3 is 16 amino acids long. The CDR3 coding sequence is TGTGCCAGCAGCCGGGGACGTCCGGGGACTGGAAACACCATATATTTT. Its protein is CASSRGRPGTGNTIYF.

At least ten counts were recorded for this clonotype. The gene calls are TRBV5-1 and TRBJ1-2, with 8 bases that match TRBD1. Unmatched junction bases numbered 5, after V lost 4 bases and J lost 0 bases. CDR1 is SGHRS, CDR2 YFSETQ, per germline. The CDR3 runs 15 residues. The CDR3, as DNA: TGCGCCAGCAGCCCGGGGGACAGGACTAACTATGGCTACACCTTC. This encodes CASSPGDRTNYGYTF.

This clonotype has at least ten counts. Here the CDR3 reads CASSQEVGLGDSPLHF. DNA of the CDR3: TGCGCCAGCAGCCAAGAGGTTGGCCTGGGGGATTCACCCCTCCACTTT. The chain combines TRBV4-3 with TRBJ1-6, with D possibly TRBD1 on 5 matching bases. This CDR3 region has 16 residues. Germline CDR1 is LGHNA and CDR2 is YSLEER. Trimming took off 0 bases at V and 8 bases at J, with 14 bases between the two ends.

This clonotype was seen only a few times. The chain couples TRBV10-3 to TRBJ2-5; 8 bases agree with TRBD1. The CDR3 is 14 amino acids. Germline values: CDR1 ENHRY, CDR2 SYGVKD. J gave up 0 bases and V 6 bases, and 3 bases lay outside the gene matches. CDR3 region: CAISNRGYQETQYF. CDR3 nucleotides: TGTGCCATCAGCAACAGGGGGTACCAAGAGACCCAGTACTTC.

This clonotype has just a few counts. This chain connects TRBV12-3 or TRBV12-4 to TRBJ2-2, with no clear D. V dropped 7 bases and J dropped 3 bases, with 9 bases sitting between them. The CDR3 sequence is 13 residues long. CDR3 nucleotide sequence: TGTGCCAGCACCCCCGTAGACACCGGGGAGCTGTTTTTT. Amino acids: CASTPVDTGELFF.

This clonotype occurred many times. The rearrangement uses TRBV5-1 and TRBJ1-1; perhaps TRBD1 as D (5 bases). This CDR3 spans 15 amino acids. CDR1 is SGHRS, CDR2 YFSETQ, per germline. Trimming took off 5 bases at V and 7 bases at J, with 21 bases between the two ends. The CDR3 DNA follows: TGCGCCAGCAGAGAACTTCAGGGTCCCTTTATTGAAGCTTTCTTT. This sequence encodes CASRELQGPFIEAFF.

This clonotype was observed at least ten times. The chain links TRBV28 to TRBJ2-7; 10 nucleotides align to TRBD1. CDR3 length: 14 amino acids. The V segment lost 4 bases and the J segment 4 bases; nucleotides outside the gene matches: 4. CDR1 is MDHEN and CDR2 is SYDVKM in the germline V gene. For the CDR3, the DNA is TGTGCCAGCAGTTCAGACAGGGGGCATTACGAGCAGTACTTC. It is translated as CASSSDRGHYEQYF. The full variable domain, its missing parts supplied by reference TRBV28 and TRBJ2-7, is DVKVTQSSRYLVKRTGEKVFLECVQDMDHENMFWYRQDPGLGLRLIYFSYDVKMKEKGDIPEGYSVSREKKERFSLILESASTNQTSMYLCASSSDRGHYEQYFGPGTRLTVT.

The chain couples TRBV7-9 to TRBJ2-7; TRBD1 agrees at 9 bases. Germline V gene data show CDR1 as SEHNR and CDR2 as FQNEAQ (reference sequence). With 4 bases clipped from V and 6 bases from J, the junction kept 7 bases outside the gene matches. This CDR3 spans 14 amino acids. In DNA form, the CDR3 reads TGTGCCAGCAGCTGGGGACAGGGCGGCTCCGAGCAGTACTTC. Protein sequence: CASSWGQGGSEQYF.

Regarding this clonotype: A read error may explain this, as a much larger clone is one base away. This chain joins TRBV6-5 and TRBJ1-1; D is ambiguous. CDR1 and CDR2 (germline): MNHEY, SVGAGI. This CDR3 comprises 12 residues. CDR3 amino acids: CARSQMNTEAFF. In nucleotides, the CDR3 is TGTGCCCGCAGCCAGATGAACACTGAAGCTTTCTTT.